The 19 T cell receptor beta chains in this list originate from one sample, sequenced in a study of cytomegalovirus exposure and HLA in healthy donors. The PCR contained 60 Vbeta and 13 Jbeta primers. Libraries were prepared by immunoSEQ multiplex PCR; TCRdb keeps only in-frame clonotypes and omits some of them. There are about 110,000 clones in the sample, with roughly 3.5% held by the top ten. The specimen sequenced was PBMCs. The receptors stem from a man younger than 35 in good health and CMV-seronegative.

This chain joins TRBV9 and TRBJ2-1; D ambiguous. V was trimmed by 2 bases and J by 7 bases, leaving 10 bases between them. The germline V gene encodes CDR1 SGDLS and CDR2 YYNGEE. This CDR3 spans 13 amino acids. The CDR3 here is CASSVELGNEQFF. The DNA for the CDR3 is TGTGCCAGCAGCGTGGAGCTTGGGAATGAGCAGTTCTTC.

The V and J genes are TRBV15 and TRBJ1-2; D possibly corresponds to TRBD1 (6 bases). V was pared by 5 bases and J by 4 bases, with 14 bases between. The CDR3 loop spans 14 amino acids. Germline V gene sequence: CDR1 LNHNV, CDR2 YYDKDF (reference sequence). The CDR3 DNA sequence: TGTGCCACCAGCGATATACAGGGTACCTATGGCTACACCTTC. It yields the protein CATSDIQGTYGYTF. Full variable domain (remainder filled in from reference TRBV15 and TRBJ1-2): DAMVIQNPRYQVTQFGKPVTLSCSQTLNHNVMYWYQQKSSQAPKLLFHYYDKDFNNEADTPDNFQSRRPNTSFCFLDIRSPGLGDTAMYLCATSDIQGTYGYTFGSGTRLTVV.

The chain links TRBV19 to TRBJ1-5; D may be TRBD1 (6 bases). There are 12 residues in the CDR3. The V and J ends lost 1 base and 9 bases respectively, with 7 bases between them. Germline-derived CDR1 and CDR2 are LNHDA and SQIVND (reference sequence). CDR3: CASSIATGPQHF. The DNA for the CDR3 is TGTGCCAGTAGTATAGCGACAGGGCCCCAGCATTTT.

Remarks on this clone: The same CDR3 is also encoded by other DNA sequences in this sample. V gene TRBV7-8 combines with J gene TRBJ1-1, with 7 bases matching TRBD1. Germline CDR1 is SGHVS and CDR2 is FQNEAQ. Trimming cost V 6 bases and J 1 base; bases outside gene matches: 5. CDR3 length equals 14 residues. CDR3 nucleotide sequence: TGTGCCAGCAGAACAGGGGCGGGGAACACTGAAGCTTTCTTT. This translates into CASRTGAGNTEAFF.

DNA for the CDR3: TGCGCCAGCAGCCCTATCCGAGGGACAGGGGGAGTAGGAAAACTGTTTTTT. Translating it yields CASSPIRGTGGVGKLFF. The chain joins TRBV5-1 to TRBJ1-4; TRBD1 matches 11 bases. The ends lost 4 bases at V and 10 bases at J; junction bases unmatched: 15. In germline, CDR1 is SGHRS, CDR2 YFSETQ. This CDR3 has 17 residues.

The chain combines TRBV5-1 with TRBJ2-7, with D possibly TRBD2 on 6 matching bases. The length of the CDR3 is 12 residues. The germline CDR1 and CDR2 sequences are SGHRS and YFSETQ. V was clipped by 4 bases and J by 4 bases, with 9 bases between them. The CDR3: CASSRGLYEQYF. As DNA, the CDR3 is TGCGCCAGCAGCAGGGGACTTTACGAGCAGTACTTC. Using reference TRBV5-1 and TRBJ2-7 for the parts outside the CDR3, the full variable domain is KAGVTQTPRYLIKTRGQQVTLSCSPISGHRSVSWYQQTPGQGLQFLFEYFSETQRNKGNFPGRFSGRQFSNSRSEMNVSTLELGDSALYLCASSRGLYEQYFGPGTRLTVT.

The chain is built from TRBV12-5 and TRBJ2-1; 13 positions agree with TRBD2. The J segment lost 7 bases and the V segment lost 7 bases, leaving 7 bases of the junction unmatched. This CDR3 is 15 amino acids long. The germline CDR1 and CDR2 sequences are LGHNT and FRNRAP. This CDR3 reads CASAPGLAGENEQFF. For the CDR3, the DNA is TGTGCTAGTGCCCCAGGACTAGCGGGGGAGAATGAGCAGTTCTTC. The full variable domain, its missing parts supplied by reference TRBV12-5 and TRBJ2-1, is DARVTQTPRHKVTEMGQEVTMRCQPILGHNTVFWYRQTMMQGLELLAYFRNRAPLDDSGMPKDRFSAEMPDATLATLKIQPSEPRDSAVYFCASAPGLAGENEQFFGPGTRLTVL.

This sequence joins TRBV10-3 and TRBJ1-1, with D possibly TRBD1 on 5 matching bases. The V end was cut by 6 bases, the J end by 5 bases, with 19 bases between. Germline V gives CDR1 ENHRY, CDR2 SYGVKD. There are 15 residues in the CDR3. The CDR3 bases are TGTGCCATCAGCAACTCAGGGTCGAAGGGGACTGAAGCTTTCTTT. Translated: CAISNSGSKGTEAFF.

The chain carries TRBV6-5 and TRBJ2-7; 9 bases agree with TRBD1. CDR1 and CDR2 from the germline V gene are MNHEY and SVGAGI. V gave up 5 bases and J gave up 4 bases; unmatched junction bases: 6. The length of the CDR3 is 14 residues. CDR3 loop: CASSTGTGWYEQYF. DNA for the CDR3: TGTGCCAGCAGTACCGGGACAGGGTGGTACGAGCAGTACTTC.

For this clone: An end of the junction does not agree with germline; a read error may underlie this. J is TRBJ2-5 and V is TRBV7-2; TRBD2 matches 11 bases. Germline V gene sequence: CDR1 SGHTA, CDR2 FQGNSA. The CDR3 extends over 14 amino acids. CDR3 protein: CASSLAGGQETQYF. CDR3 coding DNA: TGTGCCAGCAGTTTAGCGGGAGGGCAAGAGACCCAGTACTTC.

The genes are TRBV27 and TRBJ2-1, with 10 positions matching TRBD2. This CDR3 spans 15 amino acids. CDR1 and CDR2 (germline): MNHEY, SMNVEV (reference sequence). Trimming removed 2 bases from V and 8 bases from J; junction bases left unmatched: 6. CDR3 coding DNA: TGTGCCAGCAGTTTAAGCCTAGCGGGAGACCATGAGCAGTTCTTC. Translated: CASSLSLAGDHEQFF.

On this clone itself: A read error may account for a junction end that differs from germline. The V gene is TRBV4-1, the J gene TRBJ2-7; 10 nucleotides agree with TRBD1. This CDR3 region has 16 residues. The germline V gene has CDR1 MGHRA and CDR2 YSYEKL. The CDR3 is CASGQGTGTGAYEQYF. The CDR3 nucleotides are TGCGCCAGCGGCCAAGGGACAGGGACAGGGGCCTACGAGCAGTACTTC.

This rearrangement joins TRBV7-2 to TRBJ2-2, with 7 bases matching TRBD2. Looked up from germline, CDR1 is SGHTA and CDR2 is FQGNSA. There are 15 residues in the CDR3. J gave up 4 bases and V 5 bases, and 7 bases lay outside the gene matches. CDR3 nucleotide sequence: TGTGCCAGCAGCGGTCTGGGGGGGGGCACCGGGGAGCTGTTTTTT. The encoded protein is CASSGLGGGTGELFF.

On this clone: The sample carries other DNA sequences with the same CDR3. The rearrangement joins TRBV5-1 to TRBJ2-6; D ambiguous. Germline loops: CDR1 SGHRS, CDR2 YFSETQ. This CDR3 is 15 amino acids long. Trimming cost V 1 base and J 1 base, with 6 bases left between them. CDR3 coding DNA: TGCGCCAGCAGCTTGCCCGGGTCTGGGGCCAACGTCCTGACTTTC. It is translated as CASSLPGSGANVLTF.

The chain couples TRBV6-1 to TRBJ2-7; TRBD2 matches 9 bases. Germline CDR1 MNHNS, CDR2 SASEGT. The CDR3 spans 15 residues. The J segment lost 2 bases and the V segment lost 3 bases, leaving 5 bases of the junction unmatched. CDR3 sequence reads: CASSESGGSPYEQYF. The CDR3 nucleotides read TGTGCCAGCAGTGAGAGCGGGGGGTCGCCCTACGAGCAGTACTTC.

The chain employs TRBV5-1 and TRBJ2-5; D may be TRBD1 (5 bases). The CDR3 consists of 15 residues. CDR1 and CDR2 from the germline V gene are SGHRS and YFSETQ. Trimming removed 1 base at V and 2 bases at J, with 12 bases between. CDR3 sequence reads: CASSLKVGQQETQYF. In DNA, the CDR3 is TGCGCCAGCAGCTTGAAGGTGGGGCAGCAAGAGACCCAGTACTTC. The entire variable domain, with the rest obtained from reference TRBV5-1 and TRBJ2-5, is as follows: KAGVTQTPRYLIKTRGQQVTLSCSPISGHRSVSWYQQTPGQGLQFLFEYFSETQRNKGNFPGRFSGRQFSNSRSEMNVSTLELGDSALYLCASSLKVGQQETQYFGPGTRLLVL.

This chain connects TRBV7-2 to TRBJ1-5; D unresolved. Germline V lookup: CDR1 SGHTA, CDR2 FQGNSA. V was pared by 4 bases and J by 1 base, with 11 bases between. The CDR3 totals 15 residues. The CDR3 DNA sequence: TGTGCCAGCAGCTCCGTTGGGAGGAGCAATCAGCCCCAGCATTTT. The encoded protein is CASSSVGRSNQPQHF.

V and J are TRBV5-1 and TRBJ1-1, with TRBD1 identical over 7 bases. Per the germline V gene, CDR1 is SGHRS and CDR2 is YFSETQ. The CDR3 loop spans 15 amino acids. V shed 2 bases, J shed 3 bases, and the junction held 7 bases outside the gene matches. The CDR3 loop is CASSLPGQLYTEAFF. The CDR3 coding sequence is TGCGCCAGCAGCTTACCGGGACAGTTATACACTGAAGCTTTCTTT.

The V gene is TRBV11-2, the J gene TRBJ2-2; D is possibly TRBD2 (6 bases). Between the trimmed V and J ends, which lost 2 bases and 1 base, there was a span of 14 bases. CDR1 and CDR2 (germline): SGHAT, FQNNGV. The CDR3 contains 17 residues. The CDR3 coding sequence is TGTGCCAGCAGCTTACGACCCCACGGGGGGAACACCGGGGAGCTGTTTTTT. This encodes CASSLRPHGGNTGELFF.